This is a list of T cell receptor beta chains from one sample in a study of human T cells and chemical hapten exposure. MiXCR, applied by TCRdb to the RACE reads, yields one record per CDR3 protein. The repertoire includes some 50,000 distinct CDR3 sequences, roughly 4.5% of them detected once, and about 6% sits in the top ten. The sample was whole blood. Receptors originate from a human donor in good health. Some clones in this sample may be carry-over from other donors' samples. The CDR3 runs from the conserved cysteine through the conserved F or W. D genes are given only for firm matches. Not all rows give a size; the values are once, few, many and, for expanded clones, a class.

V gene	clone size	J gene	D gene	CDR3 DNA	CDR3 protein
TRBV13	.	TRBJ2-7	TRBD2	TGTGCCAGCAGCCCCGGGACTAGCGTAGGGGGGGACTCCTACGAGCAGTACTTC	CASSPGTSVGGDSYEQYF
TRBV28	.	TRBJ2-7	.	TGTGCCATCCTGACAGGCTCCTACGAGCAGTACTTC	CAILTGSYEQYF
TRBV20-1	.	TRBJ2-1	TRBD2	TGCAGTGCTAGAGATCTAGGACTAGCGGGAGGGCAAATGAAGAAGCAGTTCTTC	CSARDLGLAGGQMKKQFF
TRBV20-1	.	TRBJ2-1	TRBD1	TGCAGTGTTGAGGACAGGGACACCTACAATGAGCAGTTCTTC	CSVEDRDTYNEQFF
TRBV28	many	TRBJ1-5	.	TGTGCCAGCAGTTTTTCCGCAGGGGTGAACCAGCCCCAGCATTTT	CASSFSAGVNQPQHF
TRBV5-1	many	TRBJ2-3	.	TGCGCCAGCAGCCCCTCCCAGGGGAGAGATGCAGATACGCAGTATTTT	CASSPSQGRDADTQYF
TRBV6-2/TRBV6-3	few	TRBJ2-7	TRBD2	TGTGCCAGCAGTTTGTCTAGCGGGAGATTGTCGTACGAGCAGTACTTC	CASSLSSGRLSYEQYF
TRBV11-2	few	TRBJ2-2	TRBD2	TGTGCCAGCAGCTCCCTAAGAAGGCGGGAGACCCGAGGCACCGGGGAGCTGTTTTTT	CASSSLRRRETRGTGELFF
TRBV19	few	TRBJ2-1	.	TGTGCCAGTATTCTCAGGGCGGGGAGCTCCTACAATGAGCAGTTCTTC	CASILRAGSSYNEQFF
TRBV5-4	many	TRBJ2-3	TRBD1	TGTGCCAGCGGGACAGGGGGCGCAGATACGCAGTATTTT	CASGTGGADTQYF
TRBV23-1	.	TRBJ2-3	.	TGCGCAAGCAGCAGGCCGGTGGGCACAGATACGCAGTATTTT	CASSRPVGTDTQYF
TRBV29-1	.	TRBJ2-5	.	TGCAGCGTGAAGGGGCTCGTAGAGACCCAGTACTTC	CSVKGLVETQYF
TRBV12-5	many	TRBJ2-2	TRBD2	TGTGCTAGTGGTTTGGTGACGGGAGGTCGGACCGGGGAGCTGTTTTTT	CASGLVTGGRTGELFF
TRBV3-1	many	TRBJ2-4	TRBD1	TGTGCCAGCAGCCAAGATTTAGCCGGGACAGGGCGAAACATTCAGTACTTC	CASSQDLAGTGRNIQYF
TRBV4-1	many	TRBJ2-7	.	TGCGCCAGCAGCCAGGCCGCGAGAAACTACGAGCAGTACTTC	CASSQAARNYEQYF